Sequencing of this TCR beta chain was carried out in a study of blood T cell repertoires in COVID-19. Background on the study: The United States, Italy and Spain supplied acute and convalescent COVID-19 samples.

Adults between about 18 and 95 years of age took part from 20 to 25 US areas. Participants' reported clinical history set cohort assignment. The study counted Cohort 3 donors as recovered given two negative PCRs, clearance, or symptom resolution. Repertoires were generated with immunoSEQ multiplex PCR, while TCRdb's copy carries only in-frame clones and drops some. The sample has 250,000 to 300,000 clones, 80% to 90% seen once. V gave up 3 bases and J gave up 6 bases; unmatched junction bases: 8. The CDR3 has 15 residues. Germline V gene sequence: CDR1 SGHTA, CDR2 FQGNSA. The chain links TRBV7-2 to TRBJ2-7, with 10 bases aligning to TRBD2. Input material: PBMCs or T cells enriched from blood (not recorded which). The receptor comes from a man younger than 30 who had recovered from COVID-19. This chain's CDR3 is CASSFTSGTPGEQYF. The CDR3 DNA follows: TGTGCCAGCAGCTTTACTAGCGGGACCCCCGGCGAGCAGTACTTC.